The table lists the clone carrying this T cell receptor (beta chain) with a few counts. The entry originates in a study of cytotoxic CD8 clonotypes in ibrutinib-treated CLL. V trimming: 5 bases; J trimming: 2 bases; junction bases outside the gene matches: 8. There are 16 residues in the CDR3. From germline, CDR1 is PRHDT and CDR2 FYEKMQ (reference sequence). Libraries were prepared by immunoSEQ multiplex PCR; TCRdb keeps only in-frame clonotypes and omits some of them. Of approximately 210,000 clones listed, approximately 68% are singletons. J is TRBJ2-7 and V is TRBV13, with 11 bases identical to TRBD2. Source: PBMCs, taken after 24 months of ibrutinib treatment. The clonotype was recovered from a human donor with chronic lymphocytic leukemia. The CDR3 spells CASSTTGTSGAYEQYF. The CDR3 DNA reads TGTGCCAGCAGCACGACGGGGACTAGCGGAGCCTACGAGCAGTACTTC.